The rows below give T cell receptor beta chains drawn from one sample of a study of T cell responses to AZD1222 COVID-19 vaccine. Data came from immunoSEQ multiplex PCR; TCRdb stores just in-frame clones and leaves some out. The data contain some 130,000 clones, 90% of them singletons. The sample here was peripheral blood, taken on day 0 of AZD1222 vaccination. The receptors were sampled from an adult in good health. CDR3s include the opening cysteine and the closing phenylalanine or tryptophan. A D gene is named only where the DNA matches it firmly.

J | V | D | CDR3 | DNA
TRBJ2-5 | TRBV11-1 | TRBD1 | CASSLGTGGGETQYF | TGTGCCAGCAGCTTAGGGACAGGGGGCGGCGAGACCCAGTACTTC
TRBJ2-3 | TRBV28 | NA | CASSLTGPGDDTQYF | TGTGCCAGCAGCCTAACCGGGCCCGGGGATGATACGCAGTATTTT
TRBJ2-7 | TRBV28 | TRBD2 | CASSPPGGGNGEQYF | TGTGCCAGCAGTCCCCCTGGCGGGGGTAATGGGGAGCAGTACTTC
TRBJ2-3 | TRBV4-2 | TRBD2 | CASSQVRTSGEVDTQYF | TGTGCCAGCAGCCAAGTGAGGACTAGCGGGGAGGTAGATACGCAGTATTTT
TRBJ1-2 | TRBV12-3/TRBV12-4 | NA | CASSPTAGGYTF | TGTGCCAGCAGCCCTACGGCAGGGGGCTACACCTTC
TRBJ2-7 | TRBV6-5 | NA | CASSYSAGTEPYEQYF | TGTGCCAGCAGTTACTCGGCCGGGACGGAACCCTACGAGCAGTACTTC
TRBJ2-1 | TRBV2 | TRBD2 | CASSVAGNPYNEQFF | TGTGCCAGCAGCGTAGCGGGGAACCCTTACAATGAGCAGTTCTTC
TRBJ2-1 | TRBV4-3 | NA | CASSQETRYEQFF | TGCGCCAGCAGCCAAGAGACTAGATATGAGCAGTTCTTC
TRBJ1-6 | TRBV5-5 | NA | CASSFGRNNSPLHF | TGTGCCAGCAGCTTTGGGCGGAATAATTCACCCCTCCACTTT
TRBJ1-6 | TRBV6-1 | TRBD1 | CASSAQTGLSSYNSPLHF | TGTGCCAGCAGTGCCCAGACAGGGCTGAGCTCCTATAATTCACCCCTCCACTTT
TRBJ1-6 | TRBV4-1 | NA | CASSQEHSSPPLHF | TGCGCCAGCAGCCAAGAACACAGCTCTCCACCCCTCCACTTT
TRBJ1-1 | TRBV5-6 | TRBD1 | CASSVPQGGGTEAFF | TGTGCCAGCAGCGTCCCACAGGGGGGAGGCACTGAAGCTTTCTTT